The clone carrying this T cell receptor beta chain has a handful of counts. The antigen remains undetermined. These data belong to a study of CD8 T cells in ankylosing spondylitis. Study-wide results and limits: It appeared that ankylosing spondylitis blood was characterized by a TCR beta motif of several highly homologous variants. Disease-associated clones were CD8+ and fairly uncommon in peripheral blood.

TCRdb reprocessed the 5' RACE reads via MiXCR and lists one record per CDR3 protein. The data show hundreds of thousands of distinct CDR3 sequences, 10% to 15% seen once. The CDR3 is 14 amino acids. Germline CDR1 and CDR2: LGHNA and YNFKEQ. Trimming shortened V by 4 bases and J by 5 bases, and 12 bases separated the two germline ends. The chain uses TRBV4-2 and TRBJ2-1; D is tentatively TRBD1 or TRBD2 (5 bases each). The origin of this receptor is a male donor with ankylosing spondylitis. The sequencing input was blood, either unsorted or a sorted T cell fraction (not recorded which). CDR3 DNA: TGTGCCAGCAGCCTATGGGACGGGAACAATGAGCAGTTCTTC. Encoded protein: CASSLWDGNNEQFF.